The next 9 T cell receptor beta chains were all read from a single sample in a study of cytomegalovirus exposure and HLA in healthy donors. Amplification used 60 Vbeta primers and 13 Jbeta primers. Using immunoSEQ multiplex PCR, the repertoire was profiled, and TCRdb retains in-frame clones only, with some absent. This sample yields tens of thousands of clones, of which roughly 75% are seen a single time; around 6.7% belongs to the top ten. The sample consisted of PBMCs. These receptors all come from a man aged 25-40 years in good health and CMV-seronegative.

This clone was observed once. V usage is TRBV27 and J usage is TRBJ1-3; 8 nucleotides align to TRBD1. V was pared by 6 bases and J by 6 bases, with 7 bases of the junction left unmatched. The CDR3 length is 14 residues. Germline-derived CDR1 and CDR2 are MNHEY and SMNVEV (reference sequence). The CDR3, as DNA: TGTGCCAGCAGGGCCGGGACAGGAAAAAACACCATATATTTT. This gives the protein CASRAGTGKNTIYF.

The rearrangement joins TRBV27 to TRBJ1-2; tentative D call: TRBD1 (5 bases). V was pared by 0 bases and J by 4 bases, with 18 bases between. The CDR3 spans 17 residues. Germline V gene lookup returns CDR1 MNHEY and CDR2 SMNVEV (reference sequence). CDR3 in amino acids: CASSLSGVPPRIYGYTF. The DNA of the CDR3 is TGTGCCAGCAGTTTATCAGGGGTCCCCCCCAGGATCTATGGCTACACCTTC.

The chain is built from TRBV5-1 and TRBJ1-1, with D unresolved. Between the trimmed V and J ends, which lost 0 bases and 1 base, there was a span of 10 bases. CDR1 is SGHRS, CDR2 YFSETQ, per germline. The CDR3 consists of 15 residues. The CDR3 spells CASSLDRGTNTEAFF. The CDR3 DNA reads as TGCGCCAGCAGCTTGGATCGGGGTACGAACACTGAAGCTTTCTTT.

The rearrangement joins TRBV28 to TRBJ1-1, with D uncertain. Germline-derived CDR1 and CDR2 are MDHEN and SYDVKM. V lost 7 bases and J 1 base, leaving 4 bases between the germline ends. The CDR3 runs to 11 residues. The DNA of the CDR3 is TGTGCCAGCAATCAGAACACTGAAGCTTTCTTT. Encoded protein: CASNQNTEAFF.

The chain uses TRBV6-5 and TRBJ2-7; 11 nucleotides match TRBD1. J gave up 5 bases and V 2 bases, and 5 bases lay outside the gene matches. The germline gives CDR1 MNHEY, CDR2 SVGAGI. The length of the CDR3 is 15 residues. The DNA of the CDR3 is TGTGCCAGCAGTTACACCTGGGACAGGGGGGACGAGCAGTACTTC. This codes for CASSYTWDRGDEQYF.

The gene calls are TRBV6-5 and TRBJ1-2, with 7 bases matching TRBD1. With V trimmed by 0 bases and J by 2 bases, 0 bases remained unmatched. The CDR3 contains 14 residues. Per germline, CDR1 MNHEY and CDR2 SVGAGI. The CDR3 region is CASSYSGGNYGYTF. For the CDR3, the DNA is TGTGCCAGCAGTTACTCAGGGGGCAACTATGGCTACACCTTC.

As to this clone: In the same sample, other DNA sequences code for this CDR3. This chain joins TRBV7-9 and TRBJ2-7; 7 bases map to TRBD2. This CDR3 is 13 amino acids long. V gave up 0 bases and J gave up 5 bases; unmatched junction bases: 1. Germline CDR1 and CDR2: SEHNR and FQNEAQ (reference sequence). The CDR3 coding sequence is TGTGCCAGCAGCTTAGCGGGGGGGAACGAGCAGTACTTC. Its protein product is CASSLAGGNEQYF.

The V call is TRBV6-5, the J call TRBJ2-3; 8 bases align to TRBD1. Trimming took 5 bases from V and 3 from J; bases not matched to a gene: 7. The CDR3 has 15 amino acids. Germline-derived CDR1 and CDR2 are MNHEY and SVGAGI. CDR3 nucleotides: TGTGCCAGCAGTGGTTGGACAGGGACAACAGATACGCAGTATTTT. It translates to CASSGWTGTTDTQYF.

J is TRBJ2-2 and V is TRBV5-1; 8 bases are shared with TRBD1. The CDR3 has 16 amino acids. Trimming took 4 bases from V and 0 from J; bases not matched to a gene: 5. From germline, CDR1 is SGHRS and CDR2 YFSETQ. DNA of the CDR3: TGCGCCAGCAGCGCCTGGGACAGGACGAACACCGGGGAGCTGTTTTTT. This sequence encodes CASSAWDRTNTGELFF. Supplemented by reference TRBV5-1 and TRBJ2-2, the full variable domain reads KAGVTQTPRYLIKTRGQQVTLSCSPISGHRSVSWYQQTPGQGLQFLFEYFSETQRNKGNFPGRFSGRQFSNSRSEMNVSTLELGDSALYLCASSAWDRTNTGELFFGEGSRLTVL.